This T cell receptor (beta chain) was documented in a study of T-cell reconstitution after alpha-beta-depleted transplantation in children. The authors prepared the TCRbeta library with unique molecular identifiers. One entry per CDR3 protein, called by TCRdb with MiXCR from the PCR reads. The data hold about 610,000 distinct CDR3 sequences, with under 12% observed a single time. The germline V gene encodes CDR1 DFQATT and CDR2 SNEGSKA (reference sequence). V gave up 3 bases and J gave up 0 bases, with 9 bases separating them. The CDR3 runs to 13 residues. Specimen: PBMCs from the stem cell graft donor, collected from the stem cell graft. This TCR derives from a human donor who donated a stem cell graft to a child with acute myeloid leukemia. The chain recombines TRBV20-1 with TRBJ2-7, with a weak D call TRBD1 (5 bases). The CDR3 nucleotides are TGCAGTGCTAGCCAAGGGGACTCCTACGAGCAGTACTTC. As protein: CSASQGDSYEQYF.